What follows are 30 T cell receptor beta chains derived from one specimen sequenced in a study of CD8 T cells in Susac syndrome (dated by TCRdb to about 2019). The library relied on the immunoSEQ multiplex PCR assay. RNA was extracted using the RNeasy kit, and about 0.45 to 1 microgram was reverse transcribed with random hexamers. Clones were called with MiXCR by TCRdb after fastp trimmed the public reads at Q25, and only in-frame beta chains were retained. Rows merge per CDR3 protein into single entries with the most common DNA and genes. The sample has approximately 190,000 distinct CDR3 sequences on record, under 95% of them singletons. The ten largest clones capture 0.1% of the sample. Material for sequencing was CD4+ T cells from PBMCs. The source of these receptors is a human donor in good health.

The chain combines TRBV3-1 with TRBJ2-7; TRBD1 matches at 8 bases. CDR1 LGHDT and CDR2 YNNKEL come from the germline V gene (reference sequence). The junction had 6 bases not matched to a gene; V was cut back by 6 bases and J by 2 bases. CDR3 length equals 14 residues. Here the CDR3 DNA reads TGTGCCAGCAGTCCGGGACAGGCCACCTACGAGCAGTACTTC. This translates into CASSPGQATYEQYF.

This chain links TRBV9 with TRBJ2-1, with D perhaps TRBD2 (6 bases). V was clipped by 0 bases and J by 4 bases, with 14 bases between them. This CDR3 has 16 residues. Germline-derived CDR1 and CDR2 are SGDLS and YYNGEE. This chain's CDR3 is CASSVVSGSGYNEQFF. CDR3 in DNA: TGTGCCAGCAGCGTAGTCTCTGGTAGCGGATACAATGAGCAGTTCTTC.

The chain is built from TRBV6-6 and TRBJ1-5; D remains unclear. CDR3 size: 15 residues. Germline V gene sequence: CDR1 MNHNY, CDR2 SVGAGI (reference sequence). Trimming shortened V by 0 bases and J by 1 base, and 7 bases separated the two germline ends. The DNA of the CDR3 is TGTGCCAGCAGTTACTCGAATCCGAGCAATCAGCCCCAGCATTTT. Translation: CASSYSNPSNQPQHF.

The chain combines TRBV30 with TRBJ1-2; D call uncertain. Germline values: CDR1 GTSNPN, CDR2 SVGIG (reference sequence). Between the trimmed V and J ends, which lost 0 bases and 2 bases, there was a span of 7 bases. The CDR3 contains 13 residues. The CDR3 DNA reads TGTGCCTGGAGTGTCTCGCGGAACTATGGCTACACCTTC. Protein product: CAWSVSRNYGYTF.

The J gene is TRBJ2-6, the V gene TRBV29-1; D unclear. The germline V gene has CDR1 SQVTM and CDR2 ANQGSEA. This CDR3 is 18 amino acids long. V was pared by 0 bases and J by 0 bases, with 15 bases between. CDR3 protein: CSVEDGFGSSSGANVLTF. As DNA, the CDR3 is TGCAGCGTTGAAGATGGTTTTGGGTCGAGCTCTGGGGCCAACGTCCTGACTTTC. The variable domain in full, completed from reference TRBV29-1 and TRBJ2-6, reads SAVISQKPSRDICQRGTSLTIQCQVDSQVTMMFWYRQQPGQSLTLIATANQGSEATYESGFVIDKFPISRPNLTFSTLTVSNMSPEDSSIYLCSVEDGFGSSSGANVLTFGAGSRLTVL.

V usage is TRBV5-1 and J usage is TRBJ2-1; 8 bases are a match to TRBD2. This CDR3 contains 15 residues. Germline V gene data show CDR1 as SGHRS and CDR2 as YFSETQ. J gave up 4 bases and V 5 bases, and 8 bases lay outside the gene matches. In DNA form, the CDR3 reads TGCGCCAGCAGTTCGGCGGGGGGTGGTTACAATGAGCAGTTCTTC. It is translated as CASSSAGGGYNEQFF.

The V gene is TRBV12-3 or TRBV12-4, the J gene TRBJ2-7; D unresolved. The V gene lost 5 bases and the J gene lost 4 bases, with 9 bases spanning the gap. CDR3 length: 12 residues. CDR3 in DNA: TGTGCCAGCAGTCTCATGGGGTACGAGCAGTACGTC. Translating it yields CASSLMGYEQYV.

This clonotype appeared once. V usage is TRBV30 and J usage is TRBJ2-2; 7 nucleotides align to TRBD1. Trimming removed 7 bases from V and 1 base from J; junction bases left unmatched: 9. Germline values: CDR1 GTSNPN, CDR2 SVGIG (reference sequence). The CDR3 loop spans 15 amino acids. Here the CDR3 reads CASAPGQKNTGELFF. CDR3 in DNA: TGTGCCTCCGCCCCGGGACAGAAGAACACCGGGGAGCTGTTTTTT.

CDR3 nucleotide sequence: TGCAGCGTGACACAGGGGGTTCGGACTGAAGCTTTCTTT. Translation gives CSVTQGVRTEAFF. This chain links TRBV29-1 with TRBJ1-1, with 8 bases that match TRBD1. The CDR3 totals 13 residues. Germline V gives CDR1 SQVTM, CDR2 ANQGSEA. The V gene end was trimmed by 6 bases and the J gene end by 5 bases; junction bases not matched to a gene: 8.

This chain connects TRBV9 to TRBJ1-5; 7 positions match TRBD1. CDR1 and CDR2 (germline): SGDLS, YYNGEE. This CDR3 is 15 amino acids long. J lost 4 bases, V lost 3 bases, and 7 bases had no gene match. The CDR3 coding sequence is TGTGCCAGCAGCGCTGCCGGGACAGCTAATCAGCCCCAGCATTTT. It specifies CASSAAGTANQPQHF.

The CDR3 DNA sequence: TGTGCCAGCAGCCGTCTGACAGGGAGAAACGTCCTGACTTTC. It specifies CASSRLTGRNVLTF. The rearrangement joins TRBV7-9 to TRBJ2-6; 7 positions match TRBD1. The CDR3 runs to 14 residues. The germline V gene encodes CDR1 SEHNR and CDR2 FQNEAQ (reference sequence). With V trimmed by 5 bases and J by 10 bases, 8 bases remained unmatched.

DNA of the CDR3: TGCGCCAGCACGGGTGGAGGGGGCTTCCAAGAGACCCAGTACTTC. It is translated as CASTGGGGFQETQYF. This chain connects TRBV5-1 to TRBJ2-5; D is possibly TRBD1 (7 bases). The germline CDR1 and CDR2 sequences are SGHRS and YFSETQ. Trimming took 6 bases from V and 1 from J, leaving 16 bases between them. This CDR3 spans 15 amino acids.

This chain links TRBV7-2 with TRBJ2-1, with D perhaps TRBD1 (5 bases). CDR1 SGHTA and CDR2 FQGNSA come from the germline V gene. CDR3 length equals 15 residues. V gave up 1 base and J gave up 6 bases, with 13 bases separating them. The DNA for the CDR3 is TGTGCCAGCAGCTTAGTCAGGGCCAAGCGCAATGAGCAGTTCTTC. Translation gives CASSLVRAKRNEQFF. The full variable domain, its missing parts supplied by reference TRBV7-2 and TRBJ2-1, is GAGVSQSPSNKVTEKGKDVELRCDPISGHTALYWYRQSLGQGLEFLIYFQGNSAPDKSGLPSDRFSAERTGGSVSTLTIQRTQQEDSAVYLCASSLVRAKRNEQFFGPGTRLTVL.

V usage is TRBV20-1 and J usage is TRBJ1-5; D is unresolved. The germline V gene encodes CDR1 DFQATT and CDR2 SNEGSKA (reference sequence). The CDR3 sequence is 14 residues long. V gave up 5 bases and J gave up 11 bases, with 22 bases separating them. DNA of the CDR3: TGCAGTGCTGAGGACCGGCAGGCAGCCTACTCCCAGCATTTT. Protein: CSAEDRQAAYSQHF.

The V and J genes are TRBV20-1 and TRBJ1-5; no clear D. The length of the CDR3 is 12 residues. CDR1 is DFQATT, CDR2 SNEGSKA, per germline (reference sequence). V was trimmed by 5 bases and J by 3 bases, leaving 8 bases between them. In DNA, the CDR3 is TGCAGTGCTCATAGAACCAATCAGCCCCAGCATTTT. Translation: CSAHRTNQPQHF.

J is TRBJ1-1 and V is TRBV20-1; tentatively, D is TRBD1 (6 bases). CDR1 DFQATT and CDR2 SNEGSKA come from the germline V gene (reference sequence). The CDR3 has 13 residues. V shed 3 bases and J shed 1 base, with 9 bases lying between them. The CDR3 loop is CSASTGSNTEAFF. In nucleotides, the CDR3 is TGCAGTGCTAGCACAGGGTCGAACACTGAAGCTTTCTTT.

DNA for the CDR3: TGTGCCAGTAGTAGTTTCGGGCTCGGGGAGCTGTTTTTT. Amino acids: CASSSFGLGELFF. The gene calls are TRBV19 and TRBJ2-2, with D uncertain. The length of the CDR3 is 13 residues. Germline CDR1 LNHDA, CDR2 SQIVND (reference sequence). The V and J ends lost 4 bases and 7 bases respectively, with 10 bases between them.

The gene calls are TRBV6-1 and TRBJ1-6, with D possibly TRBD1 on 5 matching bases. Germline CDR1 MNHNS, CDR2 SASEGT. V was clipped by 5 bases and J by 6 bases, with 14 bases between them. The CDR3 sequence is 15 residues long. The CDR3 DNA reads as TGTGCCAGCAGTAAAATCTGGGGCACTAATTCACCCCTCCACTTT. It yields the protein CASSKIWGTNSPLHF.

The table lists this clonotype with a count of one. This sequence joins TRBV19 and TRBJ2-2; D is possibly TRBD2 (5 bases). The CDR3 extends over 13 amino acids. Germline V lookup: CDR1 LNHDA, CDR2 SQIVND (reference sequence). V lost 4 bases, J lost 6 bases, and 9 bases lay in between. CDR3 amino acids: CASSKLRAGELFF. CDR3 in DNA: TGTGCCAGTAGTAAACTGCGGGCCGGGGAGCTGTTTTTT.

The genes are TRBV25-1 and TRBJ1-1, with 7 bases that match TRBD1. Per germline, CDR1 MGHDK and CDR2 SYGVNS. V trimming: 6 bases; J trimming: 0 bases; junction bases outside the gene matches: 4. The CDR3 sequence is 14 residues long. The CDR3 region is CASRATGLNTEAFF. CDR3 in DNA: TGTGCCAGCAGAGCGACAGGGCTGAACACTGAAGCTTTCTTT.

The CDR3: CAISPDWSEAFF. In nucleotides, the CDR3 is TGTGCCATCAGCCCTGATTGGTCTGAAGCTTTCTTT. The genes are TRBV10-3 and TRBJ1-1; D ambiguous. V was trimmed by 6 bases and J by 6 bases, leaving 11 bases between them. Germline CDR1 is ENHRY and CDR2 is SYGVKD. CDR3 length: 12 residues.

This sequence joins TRBV7-9 and TRBJ2-2; possibly TRBD2 for D (5 bases). V was trimmed by 8 bases and J by 7 bases, leaving 17 bases between them. The germline CDR1 and CDR2 sequences are SEHNR and FQNEAQ (reference sequence). The CDR3 has 14 residues. The CDR3 region has the DNA TGTGCCAGCGACTCATACCGCGAGGGCGGGGAGCTGTTTTTT. Its translation: CASDSYREGGELFF.

The CDR3 DNA follows: TGTGCCAGCAGCCCGGCCGCTTTGACGGAGACCCAGTACTTC. This sequence encodes CASSPAALTETQYF. J is TRBJ2-5 and V is TRBV7-2; D not resolved. Germline CDR1 and CDR2: SGHTA and FQGNSA. The CDR3 covers 14 residues. The V gene lost 5 bases and the J gene lost 5 bases, with 15 bases spanning the gap. Looking up the rest from reference TRBV7-2 and TRBJ2-5 gives the full variable domain: GAGVSQSPSNKVTEKGKDVELRCDPISGHTALYWYRQSLGQGLEFLIYFQGNSAPDKSGLPSDRFSAERTGGSVSTLTIQRTQQEDSAVYLCASSPAALTETQYFGPGTRLLVL.

V and J are TRBV30 and TRBJ2-1; D call uncertain. The CDR3 consists of 15 residues. V was cut by 2 bases and J by 4 bases, with 15 bases left in between. The germline V gene has CDR1 GTSNPN and CDR2 SVGIG (reference sequence). CDR3 region: CAWSNTGVGYNEQFF. CDR3 coding DNA: TGTGCCTGGAGTAACACGGGCGTTGGGTACAATGAGCAGTTCTTC. Using reference TRBV30 and TRBJ2-1 for the parts outside the CDR3, the full variable domain is SQTIHQWPATLVQPVGSPLSLECTVEGTSNPNLYWYRQAAGRGLQLLFYSVGIGQISSEVPQNLSASRPQDRQFILSSKKLLLSDSGFYLCAWSNTGVGYNEQFFGPGTRLTVL.

The chain has TRBV15 and TRBJ1-1, with D maybe TRBD1 (5 bases). The V and J ends lost 3 bases and 1 base respectively, with 12 bases between them. This CDR3 region has 15 residues. Per germline, CDR1 LNHNV and CDR2 YYDKDF (reference sequence). The DNA for the CDR3 is TGTGCCACCAGCAGGGGCGGGGGGGGGAACACTGAAGCTTTCTTT. It is translated as CATSRGGGGNTEAFF.

The gene calls are TRBV5-1 and TRBJ2-7; a possible D gene is TRBD1 (5 bases). V was clipped by 6 bases and J by 0 bases, with 16 bases between them. The CDR3 consists of 15 residues. Germline CDR1 reads SGHRS; CDR2 reads YFSETQ. The CDR3 sequence: CASTLGGHRSYEQYF. The DNA of the CDR3 is TGCGCCAGCACCCTGGGCGGACATCGCTCCTACGAGCAGTACTTC.

This chain links TRBV6-6 with TRBJ2-4; D is undetermined. CDR3 length: 14 residues. The germline gives CDR1 MNHNY, CDR2 SVGAGI (reference sequence). Trimming cost V 0 bases and J 8 bases, with 11 bases left between them. The CDR3 reads CASSYSAGEYIQYF. Here the CDR3 DNA reads TGTGCCAGCAGTTACTCAGCTGGGGAATACATTCAGTACTTC.

This sequence joins TRBV20-1 and TRBJ2-1, with 9 positions matching TRBD1. The ends lost 5 bases at V and 6 bases at J; junction bases unmatched: 8. Germline lookup yields CDR1 DFQATT and CDR2 SNEGSKA (reference sequence). The CDR3 is 14 amino acids. For the CDR3, the DNA is TGCAGTGCTGCCCATCCACAGGGGGCCAATGAGCAGTTCTTC. This sequence encodes CSAAHPQGANEQFF.

This sequence joins TRBV13 and TRBJ1-2; 7 nucleotides align to TRBD1. The trim removed 0 bases at V and 2 bases at J, leaving 0 bases unmatched. Germline V gene sequence: CDR1 PRHDT, CDR2 FYEKMQ (reference sequence). This CDR3 region has 14 residues. The chain's CDR3 is CASSLGGQNYGYTF. CDR3 nucleotides: TGTGCCAGCAGCTTAGGGGGACAGAACTATGGCTACACCTTC.

This clonotype was seen just once. The rearrangement uses TRBV20-1 and TRBJ1-6; D not resolved. This CDR3 is 17 amino acids long. Trimming stripped 3 bases from V and 7 bases from J, with 22 bases between. Germline V gives CDR1 DFQATT, CDR2 SNEGSKA (reference sequence). The CDR3 region has the DNA TGCAGTGCTAGGGTCTTTGCGGGCCATAATGCGAATTCACCCCTCCACTTT. This sequence encodes CSARVFAGHNANSPLHF.